This T cell receptor (beta chain) was obtained from a study of regulatory T cells in long-lasting Graves disease. This clonotype was observed many times. The sample's time point: newly diagnosed GD, antithyroid drugs for less than 3 months. RNA from PBMCs was the source of the TCR library. Assembly of TCR beta libraries relied on iRepertoire HTBI primers together with Arm-PCR of CDR3 regions. TCRdb recomputed calls from the multiplex PCR reads with MiXCR, one row per CDR3 protein. The sample holds approximately 460,000 distinct CDR3 sequences, less than 20% seen once. These data were also filed under a second study, of T cells in Graves' hyperthyroidism and ophthalmopathy.

This specimen was peripheral blood mononuclear cells (PBMCs), taken at new diagnosis, from a patient treated with antithyroid drugs. The receptor was derived from a woman aged 25 to 39 with Graves disease.

CDR3 region: CASSFPGGGTRISYEQYF. In nucleotides, the CDR3 is TGTGCCAGCAGTTTTCCCGGGGGGGGGACAAGGATATCCTACGAGCAGTACTTC. V usage is TRBV28 and J usage is TRBJ2-7, with 8 bases matching TRBD2. After removal of 3 bases from V and 1 base from J, the junction contained 14 bases not matched to a gene. CDR1 and CDR2 (germline): MDHEN, SYDVKM. The CDR3 totals 18 residues.